This T cell receptor (beta chain) was sequenced for a study of early stage breast cancer tumors. General observations from the study: Compared with adjacent normal breast tissue, tumors showed about 2.5-fold greater T cell density and higher clonality. Commonly generated sequences made up most enriched TCRB sequences shared between patients.

The CDR3 length is 13 residues. With 4 bases removed from V and 4 bases from J, the gap between germline ends came to 11 bases. Germline assignment: CDR1 GTSNPN and CDR2 SVGIG (reference sequence). Each sample had two DNA replicates, 0.5 ug blood or about 1.5 ug tissue. Clones were sequenced by immunoSEQ multiplex PCR, and TCRdb holds only the in-frame ones, with some missing. The table includes about 72,000 clones, roughly 80% detected once. For this clone: Antigen specificity is unknown.

This TCR derives from a person between 55 and 69 years old with breast cancer. The sample taken for sequencing was blood. The chain carries TRBV30 and TRBJ2-1, with D possibly TRBD2 on 6 matching bases. CDR3 nucleotide sequence: TGTGCCTGGACCGGGGGAGTTTACAATGAGCAGTTCTTC. It specifies CAWTGGVYNEQFF.